Following are 17 T cell receptor beta chains from one sample sequenced in a study of T cells in narcolepsy. Clones were sequenced by immunoSEQ multiplex PCR, and TCRdb holds only the in-frame ones, with some missing. Among fewer than 40,000 clones listed, approximately 86% were seen once. Material: CD45RA- memory CD4+ T cells from PBMCs. These receptors were collected from a human donor with narcolepsy.

This clone occurred once. The rearrangement joins TRBV6-1 to TRBJ2-3; D may be TRBD1 (6 bases). Trimming cost V 3 bases and J 1 base, with 8 bases left between them. This CDR3 has 14 amino acids. CDR1 and CDR2 from the germline V gene are MNHNS and SASEGT. Here the CDR3 DNA reads TGTGCCAGCAGTGACTCAGGGGGCACAGATACGCAGTATTTT. This codes for CASSDSGGTDTQYF.

The gene calls are TRBV5-1 and TRBJ1-1; D perhaps matches TRBD1 (5 bases). The CDR3 length is 14 residues. Germline V gives CDR1 SGHRS, CDR2 YFSETQ. Trimming shortened V by 4 bases and J by 4 bases, and 14 bases separated the two germline ends. CDR3 nucleotide sequence: TGCGCCAGCAGCCCTTTCGGGGGAAGCACTGAAGCTTTCTTT. Protein sequence: CASSPFGGSTEAFF.

The sample holds a few counts of this clone. This chain connects TRBV28 to TRBJ2-1; TRBD2 matches at 7 bases. Germline assignment: CDR1 MDHEN and CDR2 SYDVKM. There are 12 residues in the CDR3. After removal of 10 bases from V and 2 bases from J, the junction contained 2 bases not matched to a gene. The CDR3 DNA is TGTGCCAACGGACTAGCCTACAATGAGCAGTTCTTC. It encodes CANGLAYNEQFF.

The chain uses TRBV15 and TRBJ1-2, with TRBD1 matching over 11 bases. V dropped 3 bases and J dropped 2; count of bases not matched to a gene: 11. The CDR3 is 18 residues long. Per the germline V gene, CDR1 is LNHNV and CDR2 is YYDKDF (reference sequence). CDR3 nucleotide sequence: TGTGCCACCAGCAGCTTCCGGGACAGGGGGTTTTACAACTATGGCTACACCTTC. Its translation: CATSSFRDRGFYNYGYTF.

This clone has just a few counts. This chain uses TRBV7-6 with TRBJ1-1, with D perhaps TRBD1 (6 bases). The ends were cut back, 6 bases at V and 1 base at J, with 12 bases in the middle. CDR3 length equals 14 residues. CDR1 SGHVS and CDR2 FNYEAQ come from the germline V gene. The CDR3 here is CASSPGHQNTEAFF. CDR3 bases: TGTGCCAGCAGTCCGGGACACCAGAACACTGAAGCTTTCTTT.

The chain couples TRBV6-5 to TRBJ1-2, with unresolved D. The CDR3 loop spans 11 amino acids. V lost 7 bases and J lost 2, with 5 bases in between. Germline CDR1 MNHEY, CDR2 SVGAGI. CDR3 DNA: TGTGCCAGCACAGGCAACTATGGCTACACCTTC. Encoded protein: CASTGNYGYTF.

The V and J genes are TRBV11-1 and TRBJ1-2, with TRBD1 identical over 9 bases. The germline CDR1 and CDR2 sequences are SGHAT and FQDESV (reference sequence). The CDR3 is made up of 14 amino acids. V was clipped by 5 bases and J by 8 bases; unmatched bases: 9. Here the CDR3 DNA reads TGTGCCAGCAGCCGGACAGGGGAGACGAGCGGCTACACCTTC. Amino acids: CASSRTGETSGYTF.

The CDR3 protein is CASSELRGSSYEQYF. CDR3 bases: TGTGCCAGCAGTGAATTGCGGGGTAGCTCCTACGAGCAGTACTTC. The chain links TRBV6-1 to TRBJ2-5; D perhaps matches TRBD2 (6 bases). The DNA end lines up better with TRBJ2-7; the J call may be wrong. The germline V gene encodes CDR1 MNHNS and CDR2 SASEGT. The CDR3 spans 15 residues.

The rearrangement links TRBV5-6 to TRBJ2-5, with D hard to call. The CDR3 contains 15 residues. Germline assignment: CDR1 SGHDT and CDR2 YYEEEE. V was pared by 3 bases and J by 2 bases, with 14 bases between. DNA for the CDR3: TGTGCCAGCAGCTCGCTAGTTCGGTCGCAAGAGACCCAGTACTTC. Its protein product is CASSSLVRSQETQYF. The full variable domain, in which reference TRBV5-6 and TRBJ2-5 provide the parts outside the CDR3, is DAGVTQSPTHLIKTRGQQVTLRCSPKSGHDTVSWYQQALGQGPQFIFQYYEEEERQRGNFPDRFSGHQFPNYSSELNVNALLLGDSALYLCASSSLVRSQETQYFGPGTRLLVL.

The chain employs TRBV6-5 and TRBJ1-6; the D gene is possibly TRBD1 (5 bases). Trimming cost V 8 bases and J 8 bases, with 19 bases left between them. Germline-derived CDR1 and CDR2 are MNHEY and SVGAGI. The CDR3 has 15 amino acids. As DNA, the CDR3 is TGTGCCAGCGGCCCTGGGACGTTGAGAGATTCACCCCTCCACTTT. Its translation is CASGPGTLRDSPLHF.

A few counts support this clone. In DNA, the CDR3 is TGTGCCAGCAGCCCCTTAGCGGGAGGGCCGGGGGAGCAGTACTTC. Its translation is CASSPLAGGPGEQYF. The chain carries TRBV7-3 and TRBJ2-7, with 11 bases aligning to TRBD2. V dropped 5 bases and J dropped 7; count of bases not matched to a gene: 10. The germline gives CDR1 SGHTA, CDR2 FQGTGA. The CDR3 covers 15 residues.

This chain links TRBV7-2 with TRBJ2-5; either TRBD1 or TRBD2 may fit D (5 bases each). The DNA end lines up better with TRBJ2-7; the J call may be wrong. The length of the CDR3 is 13 residues. Looked up from germline, CDR1 is SGHTA and CDR2 is FQGNSA. CDR3 DNA: TGTGCCAGCAGCTTCAGAGGGGCCCACGAGCAGTACTTC. Protein: CASSFRGAHEQYF.

The chain recombines TRBV19 with TRBJ1-2; TRBD1 matches 8 bases. The CDR3 has 18 residues. The germline gives CDR1 LNHDA, CDR2 SQIVND (reference sequence). Trimming removed 2 bases from V and 3 bases from J; junction bases left unmatched: 14. The CDR3 nucleotides read TGTGCCAGTAGTATAACGGCAGGGGGCCACATAGGGGACTATGGCTACACCTTC. This codes for CASSITAGGHIGDYGYTF.

This chain connects TRBV28 to TRBJ2-7; 7 bases line up with TRBD1. Germline V gene data show CDR1 as MDHEN and CDR2 as SYDVKM. CDR3 length equals 14 residues. V trimming: 6 bases; J trimming: 9 bases; junction bases outside the gene matches: 14. The CDR3 sequence: CASRGNRQGYAQYF. CDR3 bases: TGTGCCAGCAGGGGGAATCGACAGGGTTATGCGCAGTACTTC. Supplemented by reference TRBV28 and TRBJ2-7, the full variable domain reads DVKVTQSSRYLVKRTGEKVFLECVQDMDHENMFWYRQDPGLGLRLIYFSYDVKMKEKGDIPEGYSVSREKKERFSLILESASTNQTSMYLCASRGNRQGYAQYFGPGTRLTVT.

This clone has just one count. The chain joins TRBV5-4 to TRBJ2-7, with D maybe TRBD1 (6 bases). V lost 2 bases and J lost 3, with 6 bases in between. Germline V gene sequence: CDR1 SGHNT, CDR2 YYREEE (reference sequence). The CDR3 runs 12 residues. This CDR3 is CASSLQGYEQYF. DNA of the CDR3: TGTGCCAGCAGCTTACAGGGCTACGAGCAGTACTTC.

The CDR3 loop is CASCDRSQVNQPQHF. CDR3 sequence (DNA): TGTGCCAGTTGCGACAGAAGCCAGGTTAATCAGCCCCAGCATTTT. The chain combines TRBV19 with TRBJ1-5; a possible D gene is TRBD1 (5 bases). The ends were cut back, 8 bases at V and 4 bases at J, with 18 bases in the middle. Germline V lookup: CDR1 LNHDA, CDR2 SQIVND (reference sequence). The CDR3 consists of 15 residues. The complete variable domain, with remaining parts taken from reference TRBV19 and TRBJ1-5, reads DGGITQSPKYLFRKEGQNVTLSCEQNLNHDAMYWYRQDPGQGLRLIYYSQIVNDFQKGDIAEGYSVSREKKESFPLTVTSAQKNPTAFYLCASCDRSQVNQPQHFGDGTRLSIL.

V usage is TRBV5-1 and J usage is TRBJ2-1; 8 positions match TRBD1. The V gene's germline CDR1 is SGHRS and CDR2 YFSETQ. The CDR3 length is 15 residues. Trimming took 0 bases from V and 8 from J; bases not matched to a gene: 7. In DNA, the CDR3 is TGCGCCAGCAGCTTGGGGACAGGGTTCGTCCATGAGCAGTTCTTC. It specifies CASSLGTGFVHEQFF.